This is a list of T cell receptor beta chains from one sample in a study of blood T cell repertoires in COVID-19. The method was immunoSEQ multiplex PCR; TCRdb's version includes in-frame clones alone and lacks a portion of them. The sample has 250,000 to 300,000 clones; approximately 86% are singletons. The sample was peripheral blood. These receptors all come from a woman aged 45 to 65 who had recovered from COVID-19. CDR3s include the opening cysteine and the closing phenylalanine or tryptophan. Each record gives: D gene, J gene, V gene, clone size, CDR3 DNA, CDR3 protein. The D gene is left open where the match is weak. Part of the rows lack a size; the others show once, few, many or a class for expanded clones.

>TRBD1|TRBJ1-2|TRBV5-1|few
TGCGCCAGCAGCGAAGACAGGGGCAACTATGGCTACACCTTC
CASSEDRGNYGYTF
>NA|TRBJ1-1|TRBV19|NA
TGTGCCAGTAGTATCAGGGTTGCTGGCGAAGCTTTCTTT
CASSIRVAGEAFF
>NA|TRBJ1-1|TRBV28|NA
TGTGCCAGCAGTTTATCCGTCAGGAACACTGAAGCTTTCTTT
CASSLSVRNTEAFF
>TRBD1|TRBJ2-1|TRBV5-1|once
TGCGCCAGCAGCCGGGGACAGCCAACCTACAATGAGCAGTTCTTC
CASSRGQPTYNEQFF
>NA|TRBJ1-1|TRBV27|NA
TGTGCCAGCAGCCTATGGGGGGGCTTAGGGACTGAAGCTTTCTTT
CASSLWGGLGTEAFF
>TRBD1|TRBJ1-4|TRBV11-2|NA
TGTGCCAGCAGCCCCAGGACAGGGTTTAATGAAAAACTGTTTTTT
CASSPRTGFNEKLFF
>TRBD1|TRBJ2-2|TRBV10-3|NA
TGTGCCATCAGGGGACAGGGTCGCACCGGGGAGCTGTTTTTT
CAIRGQGRTGELFF
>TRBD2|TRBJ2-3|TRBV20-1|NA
TGCAGTGCTAGTCTGCGGGAGCACGCCGGGGCCGATACGCAGTATTTT
CSASLREHAGADTQYF
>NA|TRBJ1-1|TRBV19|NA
TGTGCCAGTAGTCCGACAGCCTCCACTGAAGCTTTCTTT
CASSPTASTEAFF
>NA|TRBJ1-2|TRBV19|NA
TGTGCCAGTAGTATCCCCACAGGCCGGTTGGATGGCTACACCTTC
CASSIPTGRLDGYTF
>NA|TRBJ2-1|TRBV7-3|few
TGTGCCAGCAGCCCTCCGGGGAGCTCCTACAATGAGCAGTTCTTC
CASSPPGSSYNEQFF
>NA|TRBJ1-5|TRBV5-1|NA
TGCGCCAGCAGCTTGTGCCTACGCGGCAATCAGCCCCAGCATTTT
CASSLCLRGNQPQHF
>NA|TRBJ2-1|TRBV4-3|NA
TGCGCCAGCAGCCAAGCCATGGGCGATGAGCAGTTCTTC
CASSQAMGDEQFF
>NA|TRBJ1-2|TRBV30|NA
TGTGCTGTAGGCAGGGAAGCTAACTATGGCTACACCTTC
CAVGREANYGYTF
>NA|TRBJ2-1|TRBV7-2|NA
TGTGCCAGCAGCTTCCCCTCGCGGTATGAGCAGTTCTTC
CASSFPSRYEQFF
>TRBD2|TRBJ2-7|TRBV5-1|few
TGCGCCAGCAGCTGGGGCCCTATGACGGGGGGTATCTACGAGCAGTACTTC
CASSWGPMTGGIYEQYF
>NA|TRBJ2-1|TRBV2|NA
TGTGCCAGCAGCGTGCAGGTTAGCTCCTACAATGAGCAGTTCTTC
CASSVQVSSYNEQFF